Listed here is a single T cell receptor beta chain. Its target is not known. The record originates from a study of blood T cells in healthy people across ages. Trimming stripped 5 bases from V and 7 bases from J, with 14 bases between. The CDR3 runs to 13 residues. Germline V lookup: CDR1 MNHEY, CDR2 SMNVEV (reference sequence). The study, taken as a whole, reports: Any changes in expanded clonotypes were possibly confounded, as donor CMV status remained unknown.

The draw of peripheral blood yielded ten milliliters from each donor. Alongside a J-beta primer mix, a sample-barcoded 5' primer served in a second PCR lasting roughly 6 to 11 cycles. Every cDNA was tagged by a template-switch adaptor with 12 random nucleotides. One entry per CDR3 protein results from TCRdb running MiXCR on the 5' RACE reads. The data show around 670,000 distinct CDR3 sequences, about 30% seen once. The clonotype was recovered from a woman older than 75 in good health. Sequenced sample: blood. The gene calls are TRBV27 and TRBJ1-1; D possibly corresponds to TRBD1 (6 bases). Here the CDR3 reads CASSVHRVSEAFF. DNA for the CDR3: TGTGCCAGCAGTGTCCACAGGGTAAGTGAAGCTTTCTTT.